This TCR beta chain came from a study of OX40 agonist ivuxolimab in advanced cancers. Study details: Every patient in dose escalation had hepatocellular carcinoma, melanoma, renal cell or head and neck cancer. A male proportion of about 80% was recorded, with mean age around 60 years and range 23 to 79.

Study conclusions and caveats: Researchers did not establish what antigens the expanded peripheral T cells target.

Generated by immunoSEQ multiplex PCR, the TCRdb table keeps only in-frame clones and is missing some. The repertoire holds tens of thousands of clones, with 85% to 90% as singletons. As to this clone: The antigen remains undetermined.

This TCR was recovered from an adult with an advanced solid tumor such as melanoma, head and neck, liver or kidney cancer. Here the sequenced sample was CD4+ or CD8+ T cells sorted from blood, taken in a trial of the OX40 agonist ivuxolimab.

DNA for the CDR3: TGTGCCAGCAGCTCGTCGGGACAGGGGGGAAGATTCTATGGCTACACCTTC. It is translated as CASSSSGQGGRFYGYTF. The chain is built from TRBV7-2 and TRBJ1-2; TRBD1 agrees at 11 bases. Germline V gene data show CDR1 as SGHTA and CDR2 as FQGNSA. The CDR3 has 17 amino acids. The V gene end was trimmed by 4 bases and the J gene end by 4 bases; junction bases not matched to a gene: 11.